The 19 T cell receptor beta chains below were found in one sample sequenced in a study of cytomegalovirus exposure and HLA in healthy donors. The PCR employed 60 Vbeta primers together with 13 Jbeta primers. Here immunoSEQ multiplex PCR was the method, and the copy in TCRdb shows in-frame clones only, minus some. This sample has about 150,000 clones; 80% to 85% occur once, and the top ten carry about 7.4%. Material: PBMCs. All receptors derive from a woman in her 50s in good health and CMV-seropositive.

The chain carries TRBV4-1 and TRBJ2-2; TRBD2 matches at 11 bases. Looked up from germline, CDR1 is MGHRA and CDR2 is YSYEKL. CDR3 size: 17 residues. The trim removed 5 bases at V and 5 bases at J, leaving 10 bases unmatched. The CDR3 nucleotides are TGCGCCAGCAGCAATACACTAGCGGGAGTTCCAACCGGGGAGCTGTTTTTT. Translating gives CASSNTLAGVPTGELFF.

This clone has just one count. The chain joins TRBV6-1 to TRBJ2-7; TRBD1 might be the D (5 bases). The germline V gene encodes CDR1 MNHNS and CDR2 SASEGT. The CDR3 extends over 14 amino acids. The V end was cut by 6 bases, the J end by 2 bases, with 14 bases between. In nucleotides, the CDR3 is TGTGCCAGCAGCTATTTGGGGCCGGCCTACGAGCAGTACTTC. It translates to CASSYLGPAYEQYF.

V gene TRBV7-9 combines with J gene TRBJ1-2; 10 positions agree with TRBD1. Losses at the gene ends were 4 bases for V and 6 bases for J; bases not matched to a gene: 5. CDR1 and CDR2 (germline): SEHNR, FQNEAQ (reference sequence). The CDR3 runs 14 residues. The CDR3 sequence: CASSSWTGGDGYTF. Here the CDR3 DNA reads TGTGCCAGCAGCTCGTGGACAGGGGGGGATGGCTACACCTTC.

The count of this clone is one. The chain is built from TRBV6-6 and TRBJ1-1, with D uncertain. V was clipped by 4 bases and J by 1 base, with 10 bases between them. Germline-derived CDR1 and CDR2 are MNHNY and SVGAGI (reference sequence). The CDR3 has 14 residues. The CDR3 spells CASSLERGNTEAFF. In DNA form, the CDR3 reads TGTGCCAGCAGTTTAGAACGAGGGAACACTGAAGCTTTCTTT.

This chain links TRBV2 with TRBJ2-3; 7 bases line up with TRBD2. From germline, CDR1 is SNHLY and CDR2 FYNNEI. Unmatched junction bases numbered 12, after V lost 10 bases and J lost 2 bases. The CDR3 spans 15 residues. Here the CDR3 reads CATAGDFYLTDTQYF. The DNA for the CDR3 is TGTGCCACCGCGGGGGACTTTTACCTCACAGATACGCAGTATTTT.

The V gene is TRBV10-3, the J gene TRBJ1-2; D gene unclear. With 3 bases removed from V and 8 bases from J, the gap between germline ends came to 10 bases. Germline V gene data show CDR1 as ENHRY and CDR2 as SYGVKD. The CDR3 contains 12 residues. This CDR3 reads CAISDGRRGYTF. The CDR3 DNA follows: TGTGCCATCAGTGACGGCAGGCGAGGCTACACCTTC.

This clone was seen more than once but under ten times. J is TRBJ1-2 and V is TRBV5-6; D is possibly TRBD1 (5 bases). Germline V gene sequence: CDR1 SGHDT, CDR2 YYEEEE. Trimming stripped 0 bases from V and 8 bases from J, with 11 bases between. The CDR3 loop spans 13 amino acids. DNA for the CDR3: TGTGCCAGCAGCTTGGGACAGCGAGTGGGCTACACCTTC. It codes for CASSLGQRVGYTF.

This clone has just a few counts. The J gene is TRBJ2-3, the V gene TRBV7-2, with 7 bases that match TRBD1. The length of the CDR3 is 15 residues. From germline, CDR1 is SGHTA and CDR2 FQGNSA. The junction had 8 bases not matched to a gene; V was cut back by 5 bases and J by 3 bases. As DNA, the CDR3 is TGTGCCAGCAGCCCAGACAGGGTTGGTACAGATACGCAGTATTTT. Its translation is CASSPDRVGTDTQYF.

The gene calls are TRBV21-1 and TRBJ2-1; the D call TRBD1 from the table was never checked on the DNA. TRBV21-1 is deemed a pseudogene. The length of the CDR3 is 13 residues. CDR3 sequence: CASGQVSYNEQFF. Written as DNA, the CDR3 is TGTGCCAGCGGACAGGTTTCCTACAATGAGCAGTTCTTC.

This sequence joins TRBV2 and TRBJ1-2, with a tentative D call TRBD1 (6 bases). Trimming shortened V by 4 bases and J by 5 bases, and 11 bases separated the two germline ends. The CDR3 consists of 13 residues. Per the germline V gene, CDR1 is SNHLY and CDR2 is FYNNEI. CDR3 protein: CASSGAGEYGYTF. In DNA form, the CDR3 reads TGTGCCAGCAGTGGGGCAGGGGAGTATGGCTACACCTTC.

The chain combines TRBV5-1 with TRBJ1-2; unclear D gene. Germline V lookup: CDR1 SGHRS, CDR2 YFSETQ. The length of the CDR3 is 14 residues. The V end was cut by 3 bases, the J end by 0 bases, with 9 bases between. CDR3: CASSSRVSNYGYTF. Written as DNA, the CDR3 is TGCGCCAGCAGCTCGAGGGTGTCTAACTATGGCTACACCTTC.

About this clone: Additional DNA sequences in this sample encode the identical CDR3. The chain uses TRBV7-8 and TRBJ2-7; possibly TRBD1 for D (5 bases). V was shortened by 3 bases and J by 2 bases, with 20 bases between the two germline ends. The V gene's germline CDR1 is SGHVS and CDR2 FQNEAQ. The CDR3 runs to 17 residues. The CDR3 spells CASSFIRIQGLTYEQYF. CDR3 bases: TGTGCCAGCAGCTTCATTCGTATTCAGGGCCTAACCTACGAGCAGTACTTC.

V gene TRBV19 combines with J gene TRBJ1-5, with TRBD1 as a possible D gene (6 bases). Germline V gives CDR1 LNHDA, CDR2 SQIVND (reference sequence). V was trimmed by 2 bases and J by 6 bases, leaving 14 bases between them. This CDR3 has 15 residues. Written as DNA, the CDR3 is TGTGCCAGTAGTATACAACAGGGTATGAGTCAGCCCCAGCATTTT. Translating it yields CASSIQQGMSQPQHF.

The chain uses TRBV10-3 and TRBJ2-7, with 7 bases aligning to TRBD1. CDR3 length: 13 amino acids. From germline, CDR1 is ENHRY and CDR2 SYGVKD. Trimming removed 6 bases from V and 0 bases from J; junction bases left unmatched: 2. CDR3 DNA sequence: TGTGCCATCAGGGGACAGAACTCCTACGAGCAGTACTTC. This translates into CAIRGQNSYEQYF.

The chain recombines TRBV19 with TRBJ2-2, with 7 bases aligning to TRBD1. Germline V gene lookup returns CDR1 LNHDA and CDR2 SQIVND (reference sequence). This CDR3 has 16 amino acids. V lost 7 bases to trimming and J lost 6 bases; unmatched junction nucleotides: 14. CDR3 amino acids: CASTKSTGVGAGELFF. CDR3 nucleotides: TGTGCCAGTACCAAATCCACAGGGGTGGGCGCCGGGGAGCTGTTTTTT. The entire variable domain, with the rest obtained from reference TRBV19 and TRBJ2-2, is as follows: DGGITQSPKYLFRKEGQNVTLSCEQNLNHDAMYWYRQDPGQGLRLIYYSQIVNDFQKGDIAEGYSVSREKKESFPLTVTSAQKNPTAFYLCASTKSTGVGAGELFFGEGSRLTVL.

The chain has TRBV5-4 and TRBJ2-1; 7 bases align to TRBD1. The CDR3 runs to 16 residues. Losses at the gene ends were 5 bases for V and 5 bases for J; bases not matched to a gene: 13. Germline V gives CDR1 SGHNT, CDR2 YYREEE (reference sequence). The CDR3, as DNA: TGTGCCAGCAGTGGGACAGACTTTAGAACAAACAATGAGCAGTTCTTC. This codes for CASSGTDFRTNNEQFF.

The rearrangement uses TRBV6-5 and TRBJ2-3, with 9 bases matching TRBD1. The CDR3 has 15 residues. The ends lost 5 bases at V and 0 bases at J; junction bases unmatched: 3. Germline V gene sequence: CDR1 MNHEY, CDR2 SVGAGI. Written as DNA, the CDR3 is TGTGCCAGCAGTCGACAGGGGGTGAGCACAGATACGCAGTATTTT. This gives the protein CASSRQGVSTDTQYF.

The chain employs TRBV15 and TRBJ1-1; perhaps TRBD1 as D (5 bases). Germline lookup yields CDR1 LNHNV and CDR2 YYDKDF (reference sequence). With 1 base removed from V and 5 bases from J, the gap between germline ends came to 11 bases. CDR3 length equals 14 residues. The CDR3 region is CATSRVRGGTEAFF. The CDR3 coding sequence is TGTGCCACCAGCAGAGTAAGGGGAGGAACTGAAGCTTTCTTT.

As concerns this clone: The junction departs from the called germline gene at one end, perhaps through a read error. The rearrangement uses TRBV5-1 and TRBJ1-1; D is unresolved. Germline V lookup: CDR1 SGHRS, CDR2 YFSETQ. The CDR3 covers 13 residues. The chain's CDR3 is CASKAGGNSEAFF. In nucleotides, the CDR3 is TGCGCCAGCAAAGCTGGAGGGAACTCTGAAGCTTTCTTT. The full variable domain, completed using reference TRBV5-1 and TRBJ1-1, is KAGVTQTPRYLIKTRGQQVTLSCSPISGHRSVSWYQQTPGQGLQFLFEYFSETQRNKGNFPGRFSGRQFSNSRSEMNVSTLELGDSALYLCASKAGGNSEAFFGQGTRLTVV.